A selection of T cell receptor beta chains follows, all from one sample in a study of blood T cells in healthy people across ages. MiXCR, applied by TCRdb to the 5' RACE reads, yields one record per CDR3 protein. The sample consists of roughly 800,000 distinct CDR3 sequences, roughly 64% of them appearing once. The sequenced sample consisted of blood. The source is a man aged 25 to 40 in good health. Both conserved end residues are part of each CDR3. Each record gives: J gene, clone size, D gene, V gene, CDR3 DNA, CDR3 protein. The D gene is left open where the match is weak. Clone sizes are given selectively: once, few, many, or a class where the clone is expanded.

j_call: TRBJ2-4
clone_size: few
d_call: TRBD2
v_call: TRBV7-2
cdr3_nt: TGTGCCAGCAGCCCGCGGGACTACAACTTCAAAAACATTCAGTACTTC
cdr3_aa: CASSPRDYNFKNIQYF

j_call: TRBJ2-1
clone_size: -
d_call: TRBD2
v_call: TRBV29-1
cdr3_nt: TGCAGCGGCGGGACTAGCGGGAGGGAATACAATGAGCAGTTCTTC
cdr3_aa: CSGGTSGREYNEQFF

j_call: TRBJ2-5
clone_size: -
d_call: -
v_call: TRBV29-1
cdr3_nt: TGCAGCGTAGCCAGGACGGGCGGGCAGGTAATTGGAGAGACCCAGTACTTC
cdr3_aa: CSVARTGGQVIGETQYF

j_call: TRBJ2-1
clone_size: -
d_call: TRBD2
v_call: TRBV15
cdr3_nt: TGTGCCACCAGCAGATCGGGACTAGCGGTCTACAATGAGCAGTTCTTC
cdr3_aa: CATSRSGLAVYNEQFF

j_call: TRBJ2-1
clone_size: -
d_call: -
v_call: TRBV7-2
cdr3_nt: TGTGCCAGCAGCATCAGGGTACAAAGCGATGAGCAGTTCTTC
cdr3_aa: CASSIRVQSDEQFF

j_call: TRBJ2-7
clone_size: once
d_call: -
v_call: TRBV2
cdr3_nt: TGTGCCAGCAGTTGGGACGGAGCGCTTTACGAGCAGTACTTC
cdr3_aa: CASSWDGALYEQYF

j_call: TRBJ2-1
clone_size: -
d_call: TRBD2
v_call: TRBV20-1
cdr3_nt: TGCAGTGCACTCTTCCTTAGCGGGCGACGCGACAATGAGCAGTTCTTC
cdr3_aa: CSALFLSGRRDNEQFF

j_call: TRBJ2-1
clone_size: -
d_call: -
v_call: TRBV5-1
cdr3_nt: TGCGCCAGCAGCTTGGAGGCAGGAGACAAGTTCTTC
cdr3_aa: CASSLEAGDKFF

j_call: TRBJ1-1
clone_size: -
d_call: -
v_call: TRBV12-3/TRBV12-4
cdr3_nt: TGTGCCAGCCGCACAGGTATGAATAGGGCTGAAGCTTTCTTT
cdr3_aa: CASRTGMNRAEAFF

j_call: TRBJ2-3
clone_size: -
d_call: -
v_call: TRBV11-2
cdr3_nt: TGTGCCAGCAACGCCAGGGCAGATACGCAGTATTTT
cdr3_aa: CASNARADTQYF

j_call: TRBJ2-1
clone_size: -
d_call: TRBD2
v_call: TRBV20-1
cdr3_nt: TGCAGTGCTGACGGACTAGCGGGAGGTTACGGCAATGAGCAGTTCTTC
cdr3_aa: CSADGLAGGYGNEQFF

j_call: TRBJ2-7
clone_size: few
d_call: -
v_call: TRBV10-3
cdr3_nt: TGTGCCATCAGTGACACAGAGAACGAGCAGTACTTC
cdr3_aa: CAISDTENEQYF

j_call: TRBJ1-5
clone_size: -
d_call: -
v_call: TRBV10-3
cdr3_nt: TGTGCCATCAGTGAAGGGGCAGGGGGCAATCAGCCCCAGCATTTT
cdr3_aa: CAISEGAGGNQPQHF

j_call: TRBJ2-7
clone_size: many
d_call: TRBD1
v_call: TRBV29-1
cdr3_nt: TGCAGCGTTGAAGGGCTTCCGGGACAGGGAACCACCTACGAGCAGTACTTC
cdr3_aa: CSVEGLPGQGTTYEQYF

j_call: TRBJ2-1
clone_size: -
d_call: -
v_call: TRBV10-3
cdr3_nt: TGTGCCATCAGGCCTGACAGTTCCGGTAATGAGCAGTTCTTC
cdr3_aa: CAIRPDSSGNEQFF

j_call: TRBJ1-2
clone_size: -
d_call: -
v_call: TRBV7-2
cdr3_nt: TGTGCCAGCAGCTTGGGACTAGCGTTCTATGGCTACACCTTC
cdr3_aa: CASSLGLAFYGYTF

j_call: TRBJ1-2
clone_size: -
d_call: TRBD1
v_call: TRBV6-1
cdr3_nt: TGTGCCAGTCGACGGGACAGGGGATATGGCTACACCTTC
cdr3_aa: CASRRDRGYGYTF